Detailed here is one T cell receptor beta chain. This sample was included in a study of blood T cell repertoires in COVID-19. Study-wide context: T cells, B-cell-depleted T cells, or PBMCs supplied cDNA or gDNA.

Here immunoSEQ multiplex PCR was the method, and the copy in TCRdb shows in-frame clones only, minus some. Of some 58,000 clones detected, around 90% appear once; the ten largest clones hold approximately 7.8%. Material: peripheral blood. This TCR came from a man aged 45 to 65 with active COVID-19.

Here the CDR3 DNA reads TGTGCCAGTAGTAGGGAGTCTTGGGGAGGGACCGGGGAGCTGTTTTTT. Residues: CASSRESWGGTGELFF. The chain carries TRBV19 and TRBJ2-2, with TRBD2 matching 7 bases. After removal of 4 bases from V and 5 bases from J, the junction contained 10 bases not matched to a gene. Germline-derived CDR1 and CDR2 are LNHDA and SQIVND (reference sequence). The CDR3 spans 16 residues.